The 18 T cell receptor beta chains below come from one sample, sequenced in a study of T cell changes during pregnancy in multiple sclerosis. Generated by immunoSEQ multiplex PCR, the TCRdb table keeps only in-frame clones and is missing some. The data show 29,000 or so clones, 80% to 90% seen once. The material was CD8+ T cells from peripheral blood mononuclear cells, obtained in the second trimester of pregnancy. The receptors stem from a female donor with multiple sclerosis, enrolled in a pregnancy study.

The chain is built from TRBV12-5 and TRBJ2-3; TRBD2 is a possible D gene (6 bases). Per the germline V gene, CDR1 is LGHNT and CDR2 is FRNRAP. The CDR3 consists of 13 residues. Trimming took 6 bases from V and 3 from J, leaving 10 bases between them. CDR3 bases: TGTGCTAGTGGCCCCAGCGGGACAGATACGCAGTATTTT. This codes for CASGPSGTDTQYF.

The chain combines TRBV10-3 with TRBJ1-2; D remains unclear. V was trimmed by 8 bases and J by 9 bases, leaving 22 bases between them. The CDR3 contains 14 residues. CDR1 is ENHRY and CDR2 is SYGVKD in the germline V gene. The CDR3 DNA follows: TGTGCCATCGCACCGCCGGGGAGGCCTGAGAGCTACACCTTC. Translated: CAIAPPGRPESYTF.

V gene TRBV6-1 combines with J gene TRBJ2-1; 7 bases map to TRBD2. This CDR3 has 16 amino acids. The V and J ends lost 3 bases and 6 bases, in that order; junction bases with no gene match: 11. Germline CDR1 MNHNS, CDR2 SASEGT. CDR3 protein: CASSDLWGGESNEQFF. DNA of the CDR3: TGTGCCAGCAGTGACTTGTGGGGGGGGGAATCCAATGAGCAGTTCTTC.

This chain joins TRBV4-1 and TRBJ1-5; weak D call: TRBD1 (6 bases). V was shortened by 2 bases and J by 7 bases, with 12 bases between the two germline ends. Germline V gives CDR1 MGHRA, CDR2 YSYEKL. The CDR3 runs 14 residues. CDR3 protein: CASSQSDRPQPQHF. In DNA form, the CDR3 reads TGCGCCAGCAGCCAATCCGACAGGCCGCAGCCCCAGCATTTT.

This chain links TRBV9 with TRBJ2-5; the match to TRBD2 covers 7 bases. The germline V gene encodes CDR1 SGDLS and CDR2 YYNGEE. This CDR3 has 15 residues. The V segment lost 0 bases and the J segment 1 base; nucleotides outside the gene matches: 3. CDR3 loop: CASSVVASGQETQYF. The DNA for the CDR3 is TGTGCCAGCAGCGTAGTTGCTAGCGGCCAAGAGACCCAGTACTTC.

This chain links TRBV5-6 with TRBJ2-7; perhaps TRBD1 as D (5 bases). Trimming took 4 bases from V and 5 from J, leaving 10 bases between them. CDR1 is SGHDT and CDR2 is YYEEEE in the germline V gene. The CDR3 is 12 residues long. The CDR3 DNA sequence: TGTGCCAGCAGCACCGACAGCAACGAGCAGTACTTC. It specifies CASSTDSNEQYF.

This sequence joins TRBV9 and TRBJ2-7; 10 bases are a match to TRBD1. V was pared by 2 bases and J by 7 bases, with 12 bases of the junction left unmatched. This CDR3 is built from 16 residues. Germline CDR1 reads SGDLS; CDR2 reads YYNGEE. CDR3 DNA: TGTGCCAGCAGCGTTACCCCGGGACAGGGGACTTTGGAGCAGTACTTC. It yields the protein CASSVTPGQGTLEQYF. The full variable domain, its missing parts supplied by reference TRBV9 and TRBJ2-7, is DSGVTQTPKHLITATGQRVTLRCSPRSGDLSVYWYQQSLDQGLQFLIQYYNGEERAKGNILERFSAQQFPDLHSELNLSSLELGDSALYFCASSVTPGQGTLEQYFGPGTRLTVT.

The rearrangement links TRBV7-9 to TRBJ2-4, with 9 bases that match TRBD2. The J segment lost 3 bases and the V segment lost 3 bases, leaving 6 bases of the junction unmatched. This CDR3 is 16 amino acids long. The germline V gene has CDR1 SEHNR and CDR2 FQNEAQ (reference sequence). The CDR3 region is CASSFGAGGDKNIQYF. The CDR3 bases are TGTGCCAGCAGCTTCGGCGCGGGAGGGGACAAAAACATTCAGTACTTC. The full variable domain, its missing parts supplied by reference TRBV7-9 and TRBJ2-4, is DTGVSQNPRHKITKRGQNVTFRCDPISEHNRLYWYRQTLGQGPEFLTYFQNEAQLEKSRLLSDRFSAERPKGSFSTLEIQRTEQGDSAMYLCASSFGAGGDKNIQYFGAGTRLSVL.

The rearrangement uses TRBV6-1 and TRBJ1-4, with 10 positions matching TRBD1. This CDR3 contains 14 residues. CDR1 is MNHNS and CDR2 is SASEGT in the germline V gene. V shed 1 base and J 7 bases; nucleotides not matched to a gene: 0. DNA of the CDR3: TGTGCCAGCAGTGAAGGACAGGGGGCTGAAAAACTGTTTTTT. Its translation: CASSEGQGAEKLFF.

V gene TRBV9 combines with J gene TRBJ2-7, with D maybe TRBD1 (6 bases). Germline values: CDR1 SGDLS, CDR2 YYNGEE. The CDR3 totals 16 residues. Between the trimmed V and J ends, which lost 0 bases and 2 bases, there was a span of 15 bases. CDR3 residues: CASSVGGGQSTYEQYF. CDR3 nucleotides: TGTGCCAGCAGCGTAGGGGGCGGACAGTCAACCTACGAGCAGTACTTC.

This chain connects TRBV30 to TRBJ1-6, with TRBD1 matching over 8 bases. Germline V gene data show CDR1 as GTSNPN and CDR2 as SVGIG (reference sequence). The trim removed 0 bases at V and 9 bases at J, leaving 1 base unmatched. CDR3 length equals 13 residues. The CDR3 DNA follows: TGTGCCTGGAGTGTACAGGGGGGTTCACCCCTCCACTTT. Protein product: CAWSVQGGSPLHF. The entire variable domain, with the rest obtained from reference TRBV30 and TRBJ1-6, is as follows: SQTIHQWPATLVQPVGSPLSLECTVEGTSNPNLYWYRQAAGRGLQLLFYSVGIGQISSEVPQNLSASRPQDRQFILSSKKLLLSDSGFYLCAWSVQGGSPLHFGNGTRLTVT.

V is TRBV27 and J is TRBJ2-1, with D possibly matching TRBD1 (7 bases). The CDR3 loop spans 16 amino acids. The V end was cut by 6 bases, the J end by 3 bases, with 18 bases between. Germline V CDR1 and CDR2: MNHEY, SMNVEV (reference sequence). CDR3 bases: TGTGCCAGCAGGGAGGGGCAGGGGGTTGTCTACAATGAGCAGTTCTTC. This encodes CASREGQGVVYNEQFF.

This clone came up once. The rearrangement uses TRBV4-3 and TRBJ1-3; D is perhaps TRBD1 (6 bases). The V gene's germline CDR1 is LGHNA and CDR2 YSLEER. V shed 4 bases and J shed 1 base, with 11 bases lying between them. The CDR3 runs 15 residues. CDR3 residues: CASSRTQGSGNTIYF. The DNA of the CDR3 is TGCGCCAGCAGCCGAACGCAGGGGTCTGGAAACACCATATATTTT.

The rearrangement uses TRBV7-6 and TRBJ2-3, with D possibly being TRBD1 (5 bases). The CDR3 has 16 residues. The germline V gene encodes CDR1 SGHVS and CDR2 FNYEAQ. Trimming stripped 1 base from V and 1 base from J, with 12 bases between. DNA of the CDR3: TGTGCCAGCAGCTTAGAGGTAGACAGAGGCACAGATACGCAGTATTTT. This sequence encodes CASSLEVDRGTDTQYF.

The chain is built from TRBV11-1 and TRBJ2-4; 7 bases agree with TRBD2. This CDR3 comprises 15 residues. V shed 2 bases and J 7 bases; nucleotides not matched to a gene: 8. Germline lookup yields CDR1 SGHAT and CDR2 FQDESV (reference sequence). The CDR3 loop is CASSLRPGLENIQYF. The CDR3 coding sequence is TGTGCCAGCAGCTTACGCCCCGGACTAGAGAACATTCAGTACTTC.

The V and J genes are TRBV5-6 and TRBJ1-5; TRBD1 aligns across 8 bases. Germline CDR1 reads SGHDT; CDR2 reads YYEEEE. V gave up 0 bases and J gave up 7 bases; unmatched junction bases: 9. This CDR3 is built from 16 residues. CDR3 nucleotide sequence: TGTGCCAGCAGCTTGGGGGCGGACAGGGATTGGCAGCCCCAGCATTTT. This gives the protein CASSLGADRDWQPQHF.

V is TRBV7-6 and J is TRBJ1-4; D unresolved. CDR1 is SGHVS and CDR2 is FNYEAQ in the germline V gene. V was pared by 2 bases and J by 7 bases, with 23 bases between. There are 18 residues in the CDR3. For the CDR3, the DNA is TGTGCCAGCAGCTTACGCCCGATAGGAAGGTTGGAGGGTGAAAAACTGTTTTTT. Amino acids: CASSLRPIGRLEGEKLFF.

This sequence joins TRBV15 and TRBJ1-4; D is ambiguous. There are 18 residues in the CDR3. CDR1 is LNHNV and CDR2 is YYDKDF in the germline V gene (reference sequence). V lost 5 bases, J lost 2 bases, and 21 bases lay in between. This CDR3 is CATSSLAFLSATNEKLFF. The DNA for the CDR3 is TGTGCCACCAGCTCCCTTGCCTTTCTCAGCGCTACTAATGAAAAACTGTTTTTT.